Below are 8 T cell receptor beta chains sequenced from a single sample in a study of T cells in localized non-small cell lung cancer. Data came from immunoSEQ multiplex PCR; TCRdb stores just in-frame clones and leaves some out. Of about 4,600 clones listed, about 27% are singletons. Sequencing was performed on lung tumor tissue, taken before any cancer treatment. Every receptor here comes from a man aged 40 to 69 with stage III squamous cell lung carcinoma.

The DNA of the CDR3 is TGTGCCAGCAGTGAAGCGCCGGTAGGAAACACTGAAGCTTTCTTT. It is translated as CASSEAPVGNTEAFF. The chain has TRBV6-1 and TRBJ1-1, with D hard to call. Between the trimmed V and J ends, which lost 0 bases and 2 bases, there was a span of 10 bases. This CDR3 is built from 15 residues. Germline V gene sequence: CDR1 MNHNS, CDR2 SASEGT.

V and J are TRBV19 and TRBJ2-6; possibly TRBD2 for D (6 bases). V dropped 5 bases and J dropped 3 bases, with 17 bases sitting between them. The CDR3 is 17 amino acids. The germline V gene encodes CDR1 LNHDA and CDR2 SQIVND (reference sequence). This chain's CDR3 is CASSAFLSGFGANVLTF. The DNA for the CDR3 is TGTGCCAGTAGTGCCTTTCTTAGCGGTTTTGGGGCCAACGTCCTGACTTTC.

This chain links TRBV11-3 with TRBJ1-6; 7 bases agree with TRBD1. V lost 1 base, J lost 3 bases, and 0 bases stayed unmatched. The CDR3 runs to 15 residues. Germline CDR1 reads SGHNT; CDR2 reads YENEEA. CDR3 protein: CASSLGDSYNSPLHF. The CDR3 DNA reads TGTGCCAGCAGCTTAGGGGACAGCTATAATTCACCCCTCCACTTT.

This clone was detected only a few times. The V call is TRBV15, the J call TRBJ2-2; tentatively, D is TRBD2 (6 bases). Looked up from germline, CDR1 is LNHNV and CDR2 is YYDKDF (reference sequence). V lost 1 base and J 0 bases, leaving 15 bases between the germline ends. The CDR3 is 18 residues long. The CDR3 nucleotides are TGTGCCACCAGCAGAGTCGGAGGGGCCGACGCGAACACCGGGGAGCTGTTTTTT. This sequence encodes CATSRVGGADANTGELFF.

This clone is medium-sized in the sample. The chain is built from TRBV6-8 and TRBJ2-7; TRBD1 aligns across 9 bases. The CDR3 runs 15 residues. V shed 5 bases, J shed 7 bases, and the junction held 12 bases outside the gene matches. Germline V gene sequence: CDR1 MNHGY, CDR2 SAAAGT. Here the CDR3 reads CASSDLGQGFQEQYF. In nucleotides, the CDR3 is TGTGCCAGCAGTGATCTGGGACAGGGATTTCAAGAGCAGTACTTC.

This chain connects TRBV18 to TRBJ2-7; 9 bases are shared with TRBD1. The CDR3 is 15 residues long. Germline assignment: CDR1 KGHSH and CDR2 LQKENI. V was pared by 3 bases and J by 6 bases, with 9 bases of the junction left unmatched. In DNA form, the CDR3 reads TGTGCCAGCTCACCCCTCGGGACAGGGCAGGGCGAGCAGTACTTC. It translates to CASSPLGTGQGEQYF.

The CDR3 loop reads CASSLVGLAGATNTGELFF. DNA of the CDR3: TGTGCCAGCAGCTTAGTCGGCCTAGCGGGGGCTACGAACACCGGGGAGCTGTTTTTT. This chain connects TRBV11-3 to TRBJ2-2; 10 bases line up with TRBD2. The CDR3 totals 19 residues. Germline assignment: CDR1 SGHNT and CDR2 YENEEA. V dropped 1 base and J dropped 0; count of bases not matched to a gene: 8.

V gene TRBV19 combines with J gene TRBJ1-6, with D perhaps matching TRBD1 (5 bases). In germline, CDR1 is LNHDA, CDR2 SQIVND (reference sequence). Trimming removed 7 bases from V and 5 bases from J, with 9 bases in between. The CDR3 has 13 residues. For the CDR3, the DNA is TGTGCCAGTACCCAGGGACATAATTCACCCCTCCACTTT. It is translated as CASTQGHNSPLHF.